The 14 T cell receptor beta chains given below trace back to one sample, sequenced in a study of blood T cell repertoires in COVID-19. The assay was immunoSEQ multiplex PCR, and TCRdb's table has in-frame clones only and misses some. The sample carries roughly 230,000 clones, roughly 90% recorded once. Input material: peripheral blood. Receptors originate from a woman aged 60-70 years with COVID-19, enrolled during active disease.

J is TRBJ2-3 and V is TRBV2; the match to TRBD2 covers 7 bases. With V trimmed by 7 bases and J by 3 bases, 10 bases remained unmatched. The CDR3 is 15 amino acids. Germline CDR1 and CDR2: SNHLY and FYNNEI. The CDR3 nucleotides read TGTGCCAGCACCTTACGAAGCGGGGCTACAGATACGCAGTATTTT. Protein sequence: CASTLRSGATDTQYF.

This clone was detected once. The chain recombines TRBV9 with TRBJ1-1; no definite D call. The CDR3 loop spans 16 amino acids. CDR1 and CDR2 from the germline V gene are SGDLS and YYNGEE. Trimming shortened V by 0 bases and J by 0 bases, and 12 bases separated the two germline ends. CDR3 DNA: TGTGCCAGCAGCGTAGGGCATCCTAGAGTGAACACTGAAGCTTTCTTT. Its protein product is CASSVGHPRVNTEAFF.

The rearrangement joins TRBV5-1 to TRBJ2-7; TRBD1 matches 7 bases. V lost 4 bases to trimming and J lost 2 bases; unmatched junction nucleotides: 3. The CDR3 length is 13 residues. CDR1 is SGHRS, CDR2 YFSETQ, per germline. CDR3 bases: TGCGCCAGCAGCAAAGGACAGGCCTACGAGCAGTACTTC. Amino acid sequence: CASSKGQAYEQYF.

This clone was detected only a few times. The CDR3 here is CASSVAGEGPAYEQYF. The CDR3 coding sequence is TGTGCCAGCAGCGTCGCCGGGGAGGGTCCGGCCTACGAGCAGTACTTC. The genes are TRBV7-9 and TRBJ2-7, with 7 bases identical to TRBD2. With 5 bases clipped from V and 2 bases from J, the junction kept 12 bases outside the gene matches. Germline V lookup: CDR1 SEHNR, CDR2 FQNEAQ (reference sequence). This CDR3 is 16 amino acids long.

The chain uses TRBV6-5 and TRBJ2-2, with TRBD1 matching over 8 bases. The CDR3 has 13 residues. The ends lost 10 bases at V and 1 base at J; junction bases unmatched: 2. Germline V gene lookup returns CDR1 MNHEY and CDR2 SVGAGI. The CDR3, as DNA: TGTGCCATCACAGGGGGGAACACCGGGGAGCTGTTTTTT. It specifies CAITGGNTGELFF.

This clone showed up just a few times. J is TRBJ1-5 and V is TRBV6-5; the match to TRBD1 covers 7 bases. The germline CDR1 and CDR2 sequences are MNHEY and SVGAGI. Trimming removed 6 bases from V and 3 bases from J; junction bases left unmatched: 5. The CDR3 runs 14 residues. The CDR3 here is CASRQGQINQPQHF. The CDR3 bases are TGTGCCAGCAGACAGGGACAGATCAATCAGCCCCAGCATTTT.

The chain recombines TRBV29-1 with TRBJ1-4, with D hard to call. The CDR3 has 11 amino acids. The germline gives CDR1 SQVTM, CDR2 ANQGSEA. Trimming pared 6 bases from V and 8 bases from J, leaving 10 bases between. The CDR3 nucleotides are TGCAGCGTCCGGGAGGGCGAAAAACTGTTTTTT. Translating it yields CSVREGEKLFF. The complete variable domain, with remaining parts taken from reference TRBV29-1 and TRBJ1-4, reads SAVISQKPSRDICQRGTSLTIQCQVDSQVTMMFWYRQQPGQSLTLIATANQGSEATYESGFVIDKFPISRPNLTFSTLTVSNMSPEDSSIYLCSVREGEKLFFGSGTQLSVL.

V gene TRBV7-2 combines with J gene TRBJ2-3, with TRBD2 matching over 10 bases. This CDR3 is built from 15 residues. Trimming removed 6 bases from V and 0 bases from J; junction bases left unmatched: 3. Germline loops: CDR1 SGHTA, CDR2 FQGNSA. The CDR3 DNA reads TGTGCCAGCAGGGAGCGGGGGGGTAGCACAGATACGCAGTATTTT. Translation gives CASRERGGSTDTQYF.

The chain employs TRBV4-1 and TRBJ1-1; D unresolved. There are 14 residues in the CDR3. Deletions cut 1 base from V and 6 bases from J, with 12 bases between. Looked up from germline, CDR1 is MGHRA and CDR2 is YSYEKL. CDR3 in amino acids: CASSQAPGGPEAFF. As DNA, the CDR3 is TGCGCCAGCAGCCAAGCCCCGGGAGGGCCTGAAGCTTTCTTT.

This clone appeared once. This rearrangement joins TRBV19 to TRBJ1-2, with D maybe TRBD1 (6 bases). The germline V gene has CDR1 LNHDA and CDR2 SQIVND (reference sequence). CDR3 size: 14 residues. Trimming took 1 base from V and 5 from J, leaving 11 bases between them. The chain's CDR3 is CASSIGTVLYGYTF. The CDR3 DNA reads as TGTGCCAGTAGTATAGGGACAGTGTTATATGGCTACACCTTC.

The chain joins TRBV28 to TRBJ1-1, with unresolved D. Germline CDR1 reads MDHEN; CDR2 reads SYDVKM. The length of the CDR3 is 11 residues. V lost 5 bases and J lost 4, with 5 bases in between. This CDR3 reads CASSTPTEAFF. CDR3 DNA: TGTGCCAGCAGTACTCCCACTGAAGCTTTCTTT.

This clone has a handful of counts. The J gene is TRBJ1-2, the V gene TRBV6-2 or TRBV6-3, with D possibly matching TRBD1 (6 bases). This CDR3 comprises 15 residues. V lost 3 bases and J 2 bases, leaving 13 bases between the germline ends. Germline CDR1 MNHEY, CDR2 SVGEGT. The CDR3 DNA sequence: TGTGCCAGCAGTTATGCACAGAGGGGGAACTATGGCTACACCTTC. Its protein is CASSYAQRGNYGYTF.

The chain has TRBV6-1 and TRBJ1-3, with D maybe TRBD1 (5 bases). Germline CDR1 is MNHNS and CDR2 is SASEGT. This CDR3 is 14 amino acids long. Trimming cost V 1 base and J 4 bases, with 8 bases left between them. The CDR3 reads CASSEVGHGNTIYF. The CDR3 nucleotides read TGTGCCAGCAGTGAAGTAGGACACGGAAACACCATATATTTT.

The table lists this clone with a count of one. V gene TRBV9 combines with J gene TRBJ1-4; D is perhaps TRBD1 (6 bases). Germline values: CDR1 SGDLS, CDR2 YYNGEE. The CDR3 totals 14 residues. The V end lost 4 bases, the J end lost 10 bases, and 17 bases lay between the germline ends. The CDR3: CASSPPGAKGKLFF. The DNA for the CDR3 is TGTGCCAGCAGCCCCCCAGGGGCTAAGGGAAAACTGTTTTTT.